The table lists the clone carrying this TCR beta chain with many counts. The data were obtained in a study of T cells after yellow fever vaccination. The TCR cDNA carried a universal primer site and UMIs from 5'RACE template switching. TCRdb reprocessed the 5' RACE reads with MiXCR, giving one entry per CDR3 protein. The data hold approximately 300,000 distinct CDR3 sequences, with about 6.9% observed a single time. The receptor comes from a young man who received the YFV17D yellow fever vaccine. The material sequenced was PBMCs, taken more than 35 days after the first yellow fever vaccination.

CDR3 DNA: TGTGCCAGCAGTTACGTTCCGGGGGTCGGCTACACCTTC. It yields the protein CASSYVPGVGYTF. The genes are TRBV6-2 or TRBV6-3 and TRBJ1-2, with D perhaps matching TRBD1 (5 bases). There are 13 residues in the CDR3. The germline V gene has CDR1 MNHEY and CDR2 SVGEGT. V gave up 2 bases and J gave up 8 bases, with 12 bases separating them.